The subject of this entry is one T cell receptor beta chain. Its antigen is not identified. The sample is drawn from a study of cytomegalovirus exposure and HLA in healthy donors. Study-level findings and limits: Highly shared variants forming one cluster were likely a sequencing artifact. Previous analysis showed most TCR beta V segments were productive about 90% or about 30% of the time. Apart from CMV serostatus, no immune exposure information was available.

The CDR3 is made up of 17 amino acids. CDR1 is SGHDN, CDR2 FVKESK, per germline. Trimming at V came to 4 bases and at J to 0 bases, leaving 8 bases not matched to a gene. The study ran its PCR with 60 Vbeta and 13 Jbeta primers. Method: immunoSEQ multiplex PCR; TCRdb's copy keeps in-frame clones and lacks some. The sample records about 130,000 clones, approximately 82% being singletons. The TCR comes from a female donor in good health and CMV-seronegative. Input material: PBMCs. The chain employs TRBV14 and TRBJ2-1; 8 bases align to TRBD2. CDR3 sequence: CASSPWRGRNSYNEQFF. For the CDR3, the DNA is TGTGCCAGCAGCCCGTGGCGCGGGAGGAACTCCTACAATGAGCAGTTCTTC.